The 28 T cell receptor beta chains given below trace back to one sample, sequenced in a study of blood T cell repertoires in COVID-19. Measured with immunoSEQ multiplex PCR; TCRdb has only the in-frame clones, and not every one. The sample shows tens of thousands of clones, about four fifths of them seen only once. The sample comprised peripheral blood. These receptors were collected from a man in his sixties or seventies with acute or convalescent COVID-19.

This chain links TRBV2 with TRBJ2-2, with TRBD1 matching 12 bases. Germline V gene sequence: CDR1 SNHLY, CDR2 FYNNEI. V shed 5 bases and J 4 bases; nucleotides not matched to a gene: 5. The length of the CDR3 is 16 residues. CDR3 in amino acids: CASSWGGQGATGELFF. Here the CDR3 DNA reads TGTGCCAGCAGTTGGGGGGGACAGGGGGCCACCGGGGAGCTGTTTTTT.

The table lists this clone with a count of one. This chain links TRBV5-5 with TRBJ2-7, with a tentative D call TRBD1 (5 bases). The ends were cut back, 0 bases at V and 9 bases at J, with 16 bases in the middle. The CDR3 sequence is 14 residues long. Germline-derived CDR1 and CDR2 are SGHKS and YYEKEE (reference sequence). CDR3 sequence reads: CASSLEGHTPRQYF. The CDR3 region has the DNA TGTGCCAGCAGCTTGGAAGGACACACCCCGCGGCAGTACTTC.

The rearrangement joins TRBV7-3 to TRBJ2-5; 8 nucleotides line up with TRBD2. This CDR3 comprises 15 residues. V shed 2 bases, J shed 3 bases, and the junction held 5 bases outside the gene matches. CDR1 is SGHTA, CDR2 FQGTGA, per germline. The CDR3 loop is CASSLGGTREETQYF. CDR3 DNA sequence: TGTGCCAGCAGCTTAGGGGGGACTAGGGAAGAGACCCAGTACTTC.

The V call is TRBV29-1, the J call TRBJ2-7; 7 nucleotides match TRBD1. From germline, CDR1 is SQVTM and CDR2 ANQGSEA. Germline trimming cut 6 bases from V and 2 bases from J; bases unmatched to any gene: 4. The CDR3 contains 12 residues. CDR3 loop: CSVGQSPYEQYF. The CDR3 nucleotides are TGCAGCGTGGGACAGAGCCCCTACGAGCAGTACTTC.

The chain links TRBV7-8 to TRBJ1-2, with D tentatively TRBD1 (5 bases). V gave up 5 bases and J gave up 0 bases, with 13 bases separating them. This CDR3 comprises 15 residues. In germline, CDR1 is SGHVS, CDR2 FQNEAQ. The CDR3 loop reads CASSPFGTTNYGYTF. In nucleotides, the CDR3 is TGTGCCAGCAGCCCCTTCGGGACTACTAACTATGGCTACACCTTC. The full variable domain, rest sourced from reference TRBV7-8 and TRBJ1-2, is GAGVSQSPRYKVAKRGQDVALRCDPISGHVSLFWYQQALGQGPEFLTYFQNEAQLDKSGLPSDRFFAERPEGSVSTLKIQRTQQEDSAVYLCASSPFGTTNYGYTFGSGTRLTVV.

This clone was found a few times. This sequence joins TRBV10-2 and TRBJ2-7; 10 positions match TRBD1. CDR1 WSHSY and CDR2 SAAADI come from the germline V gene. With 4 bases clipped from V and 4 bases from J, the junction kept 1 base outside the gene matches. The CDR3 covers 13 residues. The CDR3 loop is CASSGTGGYEQYF. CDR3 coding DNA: TGCGCCAGCAGTGGGACAGGGGGATACGAGCAGTACTTC.

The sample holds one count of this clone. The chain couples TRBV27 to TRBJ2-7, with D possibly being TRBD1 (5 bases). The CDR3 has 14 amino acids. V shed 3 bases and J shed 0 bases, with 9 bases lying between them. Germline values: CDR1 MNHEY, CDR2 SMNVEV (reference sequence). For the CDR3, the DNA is TGTGCCAGCAGTTTTGGGGCCAGCTCCTACGAGCAGTACTTC. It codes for CASSFGASSYEQYF.

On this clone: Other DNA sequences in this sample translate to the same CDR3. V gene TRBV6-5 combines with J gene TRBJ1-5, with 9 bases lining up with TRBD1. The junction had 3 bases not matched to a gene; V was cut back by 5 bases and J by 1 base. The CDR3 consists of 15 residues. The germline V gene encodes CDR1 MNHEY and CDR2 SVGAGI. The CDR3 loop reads CASSPQGASNQPQHF. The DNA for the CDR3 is TGTGCCAGCAGTCCACAGGGGGCGAGCAATCAGCCCCAGCATTTT.

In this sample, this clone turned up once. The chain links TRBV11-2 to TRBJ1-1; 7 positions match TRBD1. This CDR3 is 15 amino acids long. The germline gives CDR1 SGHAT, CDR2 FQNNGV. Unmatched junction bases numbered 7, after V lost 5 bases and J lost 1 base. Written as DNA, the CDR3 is TGTGCCAGCAGCAAGGGACAGCCTTCGAACACTGAAGCTTTCTTT. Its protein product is CASSKGQPSNTEAFF.

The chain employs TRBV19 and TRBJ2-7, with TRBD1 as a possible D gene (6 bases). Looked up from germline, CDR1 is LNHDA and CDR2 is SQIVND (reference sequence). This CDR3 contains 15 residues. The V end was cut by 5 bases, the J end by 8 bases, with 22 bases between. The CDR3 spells CASSPTTGRNTKQYF. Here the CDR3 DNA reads TGTGCCAGTAGTCCGACGACAGGAAGAAATACGAAGCAGTACTTC.

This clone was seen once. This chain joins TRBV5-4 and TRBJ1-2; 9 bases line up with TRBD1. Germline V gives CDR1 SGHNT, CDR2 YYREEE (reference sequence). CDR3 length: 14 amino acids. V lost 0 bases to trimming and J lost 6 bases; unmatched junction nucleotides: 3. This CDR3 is CASSLETGGHGYTF. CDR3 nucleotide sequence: TGTGCCAGCAGCTTGGAGACAGGGGGGCATGGCTACACCTTC.

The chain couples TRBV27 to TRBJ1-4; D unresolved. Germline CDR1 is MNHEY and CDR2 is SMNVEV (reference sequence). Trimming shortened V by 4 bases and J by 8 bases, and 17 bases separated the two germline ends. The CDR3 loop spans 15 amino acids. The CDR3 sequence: CASSSFGLGREKLFF. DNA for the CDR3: TGTGCCAGCAGTTCCTTCGGACTGGGGAGAGAAAAACTGTTTTTT.

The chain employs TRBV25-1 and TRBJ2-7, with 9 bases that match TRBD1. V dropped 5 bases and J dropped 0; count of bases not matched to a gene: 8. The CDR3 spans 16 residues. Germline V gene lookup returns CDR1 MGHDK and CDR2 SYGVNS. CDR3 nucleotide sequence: TGTGCCAGCAGTAAACCCGGGACAGGGAACTCCTACGAGCAGTACTTC. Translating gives CASSKPGTGNSYEQYF.

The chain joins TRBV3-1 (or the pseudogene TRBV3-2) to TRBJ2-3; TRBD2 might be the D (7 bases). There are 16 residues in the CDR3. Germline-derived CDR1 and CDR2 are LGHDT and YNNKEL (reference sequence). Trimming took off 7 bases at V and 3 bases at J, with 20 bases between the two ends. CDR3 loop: CASTPGWGGTTDTQYF. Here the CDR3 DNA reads TGTGCCAGCACCCCCGGATGGGGGGGGACAACAGATACGCAGTATTTT.

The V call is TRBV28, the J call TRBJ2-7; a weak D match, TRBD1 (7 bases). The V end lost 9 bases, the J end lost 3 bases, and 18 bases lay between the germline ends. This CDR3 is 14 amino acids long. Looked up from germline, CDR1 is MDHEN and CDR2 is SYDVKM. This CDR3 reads CASMKGGGLYEQYF. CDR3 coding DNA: TGTGCCAGTATGAAAGGAGGGGGCCTCTACGAGCAGTACTTC. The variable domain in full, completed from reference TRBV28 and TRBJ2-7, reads DVKVTQSSRYLVKRTGEKVFLECVQDMDHENMFWYRQDPGLGLRLIYFSYDVKMKEKGDIPEGYSVSREKKERFSLILESASTNQTSMYLCASMKGGGLYEQYFGPGTRLTVT.

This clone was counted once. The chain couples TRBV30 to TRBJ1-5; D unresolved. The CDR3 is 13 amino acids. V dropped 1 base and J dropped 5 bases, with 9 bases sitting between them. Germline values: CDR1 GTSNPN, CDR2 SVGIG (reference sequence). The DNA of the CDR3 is TGTGCCTGGAGTGCGTCTGAGGATCAGCCCCAGCATTTT. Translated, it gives CAWSASEDQPQHF. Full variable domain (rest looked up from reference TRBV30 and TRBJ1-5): SQTIHQWPATLVQPVGSPLSLECTVEGTSNPNLYWYRQAAGRGLQLLFYSVGIGQISSEVPQNLSASRPQDRQFILSSKKLLLSDSGFYLCAWSASEDQPQHFGDGTRLSIL.

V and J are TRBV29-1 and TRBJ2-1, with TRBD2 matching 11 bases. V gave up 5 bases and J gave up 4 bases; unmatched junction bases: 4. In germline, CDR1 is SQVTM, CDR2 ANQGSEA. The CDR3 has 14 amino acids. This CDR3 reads CSVSSGGGYNEQFF. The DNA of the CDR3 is TGCAGCGTTAGTAGCGGGGGGGGATACAATGAGCAGTTCTTC.

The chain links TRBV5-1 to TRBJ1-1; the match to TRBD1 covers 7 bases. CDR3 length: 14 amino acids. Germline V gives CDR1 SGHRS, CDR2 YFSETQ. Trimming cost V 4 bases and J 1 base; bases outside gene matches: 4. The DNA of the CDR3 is TGCGCCAGCAGCGAGGGACAGCCGAACACTGAAGCTTTCTTT. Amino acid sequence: CASSEGQPNTEAFF.

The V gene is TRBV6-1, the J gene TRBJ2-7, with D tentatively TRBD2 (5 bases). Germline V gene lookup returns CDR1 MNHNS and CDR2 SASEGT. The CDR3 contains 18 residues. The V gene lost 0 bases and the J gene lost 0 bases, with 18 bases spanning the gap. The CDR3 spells CASSEAGRGRRGSYEQYF. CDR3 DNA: TGTGCCAGCAGTGAAGCAGGTAGAGGGCGGCGTGGCTCCTACGAGCAGTACTTC.

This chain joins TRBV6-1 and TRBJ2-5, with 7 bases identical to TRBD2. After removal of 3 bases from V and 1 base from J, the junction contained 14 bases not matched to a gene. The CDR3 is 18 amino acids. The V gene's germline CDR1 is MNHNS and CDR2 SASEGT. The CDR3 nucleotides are TGTGCCAGCAGTGATCCCAGGCGGGGGAGGGGAAGCCAAGAGACCCAGTACTTC. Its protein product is CASSDPRRGRGSQETQYF.

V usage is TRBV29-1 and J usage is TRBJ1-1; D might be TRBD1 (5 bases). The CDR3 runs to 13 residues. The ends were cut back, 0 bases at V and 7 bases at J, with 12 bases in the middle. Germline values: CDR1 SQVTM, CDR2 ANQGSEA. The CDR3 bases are TGCAGCGTTGAAGATCATGGGGGAGGTGAAGCTTTCTTT. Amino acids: CSVEDHGGGEAFF.

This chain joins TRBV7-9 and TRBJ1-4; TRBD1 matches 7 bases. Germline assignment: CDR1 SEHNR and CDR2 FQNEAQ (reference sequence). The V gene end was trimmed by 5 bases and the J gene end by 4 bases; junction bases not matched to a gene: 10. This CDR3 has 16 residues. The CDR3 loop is CASSPSGTALNEKLFF. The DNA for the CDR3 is TGTGCCAGCAGCCCCTCCGGGACAGCCCTTAATGAAAAACTGTTTTTT.

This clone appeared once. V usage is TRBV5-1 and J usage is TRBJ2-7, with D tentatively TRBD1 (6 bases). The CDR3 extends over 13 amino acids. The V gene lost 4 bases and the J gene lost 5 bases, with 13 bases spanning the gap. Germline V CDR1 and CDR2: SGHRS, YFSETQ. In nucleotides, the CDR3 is TGCGCCAGCAGCCTAAGGGACACCCACGAGCAGTACTTC. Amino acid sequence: CASSLRDTHEQYF.

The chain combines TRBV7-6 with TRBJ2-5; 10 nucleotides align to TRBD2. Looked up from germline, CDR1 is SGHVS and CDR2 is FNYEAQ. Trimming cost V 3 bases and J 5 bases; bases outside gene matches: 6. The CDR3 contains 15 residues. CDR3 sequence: CASSLVGTSEETQYF. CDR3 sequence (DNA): TGTGCCAGCAGCTTGGTTGGGACTAGCGAGGAGACCCAGTACTTC.

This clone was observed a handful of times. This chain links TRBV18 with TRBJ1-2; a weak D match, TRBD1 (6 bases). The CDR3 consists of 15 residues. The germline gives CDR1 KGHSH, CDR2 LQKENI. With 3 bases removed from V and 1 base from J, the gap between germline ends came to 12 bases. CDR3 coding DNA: TGTGCCAGCTCACCCTCCTCACAGGGTAACTATGGCTACACCTTC. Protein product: CASSPSSQGNYGYTF.

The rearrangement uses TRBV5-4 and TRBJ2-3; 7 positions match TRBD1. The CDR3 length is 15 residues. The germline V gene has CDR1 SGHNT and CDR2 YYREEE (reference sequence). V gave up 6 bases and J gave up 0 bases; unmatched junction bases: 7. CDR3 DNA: TGTGCCAGCACCCGGGACAGACTTAGCACAGATACGCAGTATTTT. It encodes CASTRDRLSTDTQYF. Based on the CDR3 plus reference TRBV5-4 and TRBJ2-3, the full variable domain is ETGVTQSPTHLIKTRGQQVTLRCSSQSGHNTVSWYQQALGQGPQFIFQYYREEENGRGNFPPRFSGLQFPNYSSELNVNALELDDSALYLCASTRDRLSTDTQYFGPGTRLTVL.

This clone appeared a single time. The chain's CDR3 is CASTSITAGELFF. The CDR3 coding sequence is TGTGCCAGCACCTCCATTACGGCCGGGGAGCTGTTTTTT. The gene calls are TRBV6-5 and TRBJ2-2, with no clear D. V was pared by 7 bases and J by 6 bases, with 12 bases between. The CDR3 loop spans 13 amino acids. Germline V gene data show CDR1 as MNHEY and CDR2 as SVGAGI.

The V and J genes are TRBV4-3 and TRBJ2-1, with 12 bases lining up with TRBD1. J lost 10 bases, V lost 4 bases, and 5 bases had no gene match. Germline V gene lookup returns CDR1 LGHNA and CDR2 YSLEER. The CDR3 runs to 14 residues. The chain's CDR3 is CASSPTGTGGEQFF. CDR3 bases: TGCGCCAGCAGCCCAACCGGGACAGGGGGCGAGCAGTTCTTC.